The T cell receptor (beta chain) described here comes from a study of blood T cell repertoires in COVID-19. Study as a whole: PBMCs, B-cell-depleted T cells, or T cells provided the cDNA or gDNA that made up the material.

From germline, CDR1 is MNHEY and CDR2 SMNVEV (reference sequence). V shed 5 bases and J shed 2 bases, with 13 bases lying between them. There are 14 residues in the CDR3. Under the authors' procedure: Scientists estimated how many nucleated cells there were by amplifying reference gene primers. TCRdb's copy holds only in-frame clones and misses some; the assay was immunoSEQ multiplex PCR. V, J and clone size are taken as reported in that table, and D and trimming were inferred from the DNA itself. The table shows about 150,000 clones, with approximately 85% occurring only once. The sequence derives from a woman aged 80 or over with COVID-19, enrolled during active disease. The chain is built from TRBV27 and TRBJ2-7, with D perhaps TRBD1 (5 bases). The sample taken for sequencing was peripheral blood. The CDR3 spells CASSPRRGTYEQYF. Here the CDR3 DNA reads TGTGCCAGCAGTCCCCGAAGGGGTACCTACGAGCAGTACTTC.